These T cell receptor beta chains were read from a single sample in a study of blood T cells in healthy people across ages. One entry per CDR3 protein, called by TCRdb with MiXCR from the 5' RACE reads. The table includes around 1.5 million distinct CDR3 sequences, about 43% detected once. Sequencing used blood. The receptors were gathered from a woman between 18 and 29 years old in good health. CDR3s include the opening cysteine and the closing phenylalanine or tryptophan. Fields, in order: J gene, D gene, clone size, V gene, CDR3 DNA, CDR3 protein. D genes are given only for firm matches. The size entry is marked missing in some rows and otherwise reads once, few, many or a size class.

TRBJ2-2,TRBD1,-,TRBV10-3,TGTGCCATCACCCACGGGACAGAGCTATCCGGGGAGCTGTTTTTT,CAITHGTELSGELFF
TRBJ2-7,-,-,TRBV2,TGTGTCAGCGGCGTACAGCCTTTCGCCGAGCAGTACTTC,CVSGVQPFAEQYF
TRBJ2-1,TRBD2,few,TRBV20-1,TGCAGTGCTCCCTATGCGGGAGCGTCTGAGCAGTTCTTC,CSAPYAGASEQFF
TRBJ2-5,-,-,TRBV7-9,TGTGCCAGCAGGATTTGGGGGAGCGAGACCCAGTACTTC,CASRIWGSETQYF
TRBJ1-6,TRBD1,few,TRBV20-1,TGCAGTGCTACTCGGACAGGGGGCGCGAATTCACCCCTCCACTTT,CSATRTGGANSPLHF
TRBJ1-2,-,-,TRBV5-5,TGTGCCAGCACCGGGGGGGCACAAGGCTATGGCTACACCTTC,CASTGGAQGYGYTF
TRBJ1-2,-,-,TRBV5-8,TGTGCCAGCACCTCTCCCCCGGACAGACCAACCTATGGCTACACCTTC,CASTSPPDRPTYGYTF
TRBJ2-4,-,-,TRBV4-1,TGCGCCAGCAGCCCGGTTTTAGCCAAAAACAGTCAGTACTTC,CASSPVLAKNSQYF
TRBJ1-1,-,many,TRBV27,TGTGCCAGCAGGGGGGGCACTGAAGCTTTCTTT,CASRGGTEAFF
TRBJ2-7,-,few,TRBV18,TGTGCCAGCTCACCACCGGCACAGCCCTACGAGCAGTACTTC,CASSPPAQPYEQYF
TRBJ2-7,-,-,TRBV7-6,TGTGCCAGCAGCGTAGCCAGCTGGCACGAGCAGTACTTC,CASSVASWHEQYF
TRBJ2-5,TRBD2,few,TRBV3-1,TGTGCCAGCAGCCCCGGGACTAGCGCCTACAATGAGCAGTACTTC,CASSPGTSAYNEQYF
TRBJ2-5,-,few,TRBV20-1,TGCAGTGCTAGTACCCCCCGAGGCTTTGCGGAGACCCAGTACTTC,CSASTPRGFAETQYF
TRBJ2-2,-,few,TRBV10-3,TGTGCCATCAGTGACACCGGGGAGCTGTTTTTT,CAISDTGELFF
TRBJ2-2,-,-,TRBV5-6,TGTGCCAGCAGCCATGGGACTGAGGCCGGGGAGCTGTTTTTT,CASSHGTEAGELFF
TRBJ2-7,-,-,TRBV10-3,TGTGCCATCGGTCGTGGGCCGGGTAGCTACGAGCAGTACTTC,CAIGRGPGSYEQYF
TRBJ2-2,-,-,TRBV5-1,TGCGCCAGCAGCTCTAACCGGGTTGACGGGGAGCTGTTTTTT,CASSSNRVDGELFF
TRBJ2-1,-,few,TRBV21-1,TGTGCCAGCAGCAAAGCCACTAGGCGGGGGGGCCCACTGGGTGACAATGAGCAGTTCTTC,CASSKATRRGGPLGDNEQFF
TRBJ2-5,-,-,TRBV7-9,TGTGCCAGCAGCTCCACACTAGGGAACCCAGAGCAGTACTTC,CASSSTLGNPEQYF
TRBJ2-3,-,-,TRBV28,TGTGCCAGCAGCTCCCCAGACTGGGACCGGCTAGGGTATTTT,CASSSPDWDRLGYF
TRBJ2-1,-,few,TRBV4-1,TGCGCCAGCAGCCAAGAATGGGGGACTGGATACAATGAGCAGTTCTTC,CASSQEWGTGYNEQFF
TRBJ2-3,-,-,TRBV12-5,TGTGCTAGTGGCCCCATCCCGACCGGTAGCACAGATACGCAGTATTTT,CASGPIPTGSTDTQYF
TRBJ2-7,TRBD1,-,TRBV3-1,TGTGCCAGCAGCCTCGGAGCCGGGACAGGGTACTACGAGCAGTACTTC,CASSLGAGTGYYEQYF
TRBJ1-2,-,-,TRBV6-5,TGTGCCAGCAGCAACTCCAAAGATGGCTACACCTTC,CASSNSKDGYTF
TRBJ2-5,-,few,TRBV7-9,TGTGCCAGCAGCTTACTTAGCGGAAACTACCAAGAGACCCAGTACTTC,CASSLLSGNYQETQYF
TRBJ2-7,TRBD1,-,TRBV13,TGTGCCAGAAGCTCTCGGACAGGGCGAAGCTCCTACGAGCAGTACTTC,CARSSRTGRSSYEQYF
TRBJ2-7,-,-,TRBV2,TGTGCCAGCAGTGAGGTCGAGGCGGGGGAGCAGTACTTC,CASSEVEAGEQYF
TRBJ1-1,-,-,TRBV12-3/TRBV12-4,TGTGCCAGCAGGTTACAGTACACTGAAGCTTTCTTT,CASRLQYTEAFF
TRBJ2-7,-,-,TRBV14,TGTGCCAGCAGCCAGGCCTTACCCTACGAGCAGTACTTC,CASSQALPYEQYF
TRBJ2-1,TRBD2,few,TRBV4-1,TGCGCCAGCTCGCGGGGGGGCATTCGTAGTGAGCAGTTCTTC,CASSRGGIRSEQFF
TRBJ2-1,TRBD2,-,TRBV18,TGTGCCAGCTCACCGCCCACCGGGACTAGCGGGAGTGGAGAGCAGTTCTTC,CASSPPTGTSGSGEQFF
TRBJ2-7,TRBD1,-,TRBV29-1,TGCAGCGTTGATAGGACAGGGGGCGGCGAGCAGTACTTC,CSVDRTGGGEQYF
TRBJ2-1,-,-,TRBV9,TGTGCCAGCAGCGTAGTGGGGCAGCCAAACCCCCACAAGGAGCAGTTCTTC,CASSVVGQPNPHKEQFF
TRBJ2-1,-,few,TRBV27,TGTGCCAGCAGTCCCAACCCCTGGTCAGATAACGAGTTCTTC,CASSPNPWSDNEFF
TRBJ1-5,-,few,TRBV7-9,TGTGCCAGCAGCTCCAACTATCAGCCCCAGCATTTT,CASSSNYQPQHF
TRBJ1-6,TRBD1,-,TRBV5-1,TGCGCCAGCAGCGGGGGACAGGGTTCGGCCTCACCCCTCCACTTT,CASSGGQGSASPLHF
TRBJ1-1,-,few,TRBV6-5,TGTGCCAGCAGTTTTGACCCACAGCTACTTGAAGCTTTCTTT,CASSFDPQLLEAFF
TRBJ2-4,-,many,TRBV3-1,TGTGCCAGCAGCCAAGATCCCATCCGCGGGGAGGACATTCAGTACTTC,CASSQDPIRGEDIQYF
TRBJ2-7,-,many,TRBV6-1,TGTGCCAGCAGTGATCCGGGACTCTCACACGAGCAGTACTTC,CASSDPGLSHEQYF
TRBJ2-7,-,-,TRBV30,TGTGCCGGGAGCACGCACACCTACGAGCAGTACTTC,CAGSTHTYEQYF
TRBJ2-7,TRBD2,-,TRBV20-1,TGCAGTGCTATAGACCCCAGCGGGACCCACGAGCAGTACTTC,CSAIDPSGTHEQYF
TRBJ2-2,-,once,TRBV9,TGTGCCAGCAGCGTCGAGGACACCGGGGAGCTGTTTTTT,CASSVEDTGELFF
TRBJ2-3,-,-,TRBV7-3,TGTGCCAGCAGCCCCTGGCCAGCTGTCACAGATACGCAGTATTTT,CASSPWPAVTDTQYF
TRBJ2-5,-,-,TRBV6-1,TGTGCCAGCAGTGAAATGATAAGGACTATAAAAGAGACCCAGTACTTC,CASSEMIRTIKETQYF
TRBJ1-1,-,-,TRBV2,TGTGCCAGCAGTGTCCCAGGGGACCAAATGAACACTGAAGCTTTCTTT,CASSVPGDQMNTEAFF
TRBJ2-1,-,-,TRBV20-1,TGCAGTGCGCACGGGACTCCGTACAATGAGCAGTTCTTC,CSAHGTPYNEQFF
TRBJ2-5,-,few,TRBV7-9,TGTGCCAGCAGCCAAATATCGAAGGAGACCCAGTACTTC,CASSQISKETQYF
TRBJ2-1,-,few,TRBV3-1,TGTGCCAGCAGCCACACTAGGGTTGAGCAGTTCTTC,CASSHTRVEQFF
TRBJ2-1,TRBD2,-,TRBV11-2,TGTGCCAGCAGCTTAGACCAGCGGGGGGGCCTAAGCTCCTACAATGAGCAGTTCTTC,CASSLDQRGGLSSYNEQFF
TRBJ2-5,-,-,TRBV5-1,TGTGCCAGCAGGGTGGCGGGGCATGAAGAGACCCAGTACTTC,CASRVAGHEETQYF
TRBJ2-5,TRBD2,once,TRBV12-3/TRBV12-4,TGTGCCAGCAGTTTAGGGGGCCTAGCGGGAGCTGATGAGCAGTACTTC,CASSLGGLAGADEQYF
TRBJ2-7,-,-,TRBV20-1,TGCAGTGCTGTACGGGGCAATGAGCAGTACTTC,CSAVRGNEQYF
TRBJ2-7,TRBD1,-,TRBV5-1,TGCGCCAGCAGCTTGGAGGGACAGGGGACCTACGAGCAGTACTTC,CASSLEGQGTYEQYF